This T cell receptor beta chain was captured by sequencing in a study of CD8+ T cells in alopecia areata. Study findings and constraints: The study also sequences resident alphabeta T cells of normal skin in scalp samples.

Germline CDR1 is SQVTM and CDR2 is ANQGSEA. J gave up 4 bases and V 7 bases, and 12 bases lay outside the gene matches. CDR3 length: 15 residues. Peripheral blood, together with lesional scalp punch biopsies, was collected from alopecia areata patients. Sorting separated CD4+ and CD8+ T cells out of PBMCs. Extracted from the samples, RNA was reverse transcribed into cDNA to serve as the sequencing template. The method was immunoSEQ multiplex PCR; TCRdb's version includes in-frame clones alone and lacks a portion of them. The data contain some 31,000 clones, about 83% of them singletons. This clone was detected only a few times. Its antigen is still unknown.

Sequencing used NKG2D-low CD8+ T cells sorted from blood. This TCR was recovered from a human donor with alopecia areata. This rearrangement joins TRBV29-1 to TRBJ2-1; 8 positions match TRBD1. The CDR3 DNA reads as TGCAGCGGCCTACCCGGGACAGGAAGGTACAATGAGCAGTTCTTC. Translated: CSGLPGTGRYNEQFF.